This T cell receptor beta chain was captured in a study of T cell changes during pregnancy in multiple sclerosis. TCRdb's table, derived via immunoSEQ multiplex PCR, lists solely in-frame clones and lacks some. Of tens of thousands of clones listed, approximately 92% are singletons. The CDR3 contains 13 residues. Germline V CDR1 and CDR2: SNHLY, FYNNEI. In the case of this clone: The junction departs from germline at one end; a sequencing error may be responsible.

This sequence was found in a female donor with multiple sclerosis, enrolled in a pregnancy study. The sample consisted of CD4+ T cells from peripheral blood mononuclear cells, taken in the third trimester of pregnancy. J is TRBJ2-7 and V is TRBV2; 9 bases are shared with TRBD2. CDR3 DNA: TGTGCCAGCAGTGAACGGGCCTTAGCGGGAGCTTCCTTC. Its protein is CASSERALAGASF.